Listed here are 7 T cell receptor beta chains from one sample, sequenced in a study of blood T cell repertoires in COVID-19. Some clones are missing from TCRdb's copy, which holds only in-frame ones; the method was immunoSEQ multiplex PCR. The profile covers about 70,000 clones, with around 80% appearing a single time and 25% to 30% taken by the ten largest. Sample: peripheral blood. The source of these receptors is an elderly woman with active or convalescent COVID-19.

This rearrangement joins TRBV5-1 to TRBJ2-3; 12 bases align to TRBD2. This CDR3 is 15 amino acids long. Trimming at V came to 3 bases and at J to 3 bases, leaving 2 bases not matched to a gene. Germline loops: CDR1 SGHRS, CDR2 YFSETQ. The DNA for the CDR3 is TGCGCCAGCAGCTATGGACTAGCGGGGACAGATACGCAGTATTTT. Translation gives CASSYGLAGTDTQYF.

The J gene is TRBJ1-2, the V gene TRBV19; TRBD1 matches 8 bases. CDR1 is LNHDA and CDR2 is SQIVND in the germline V gene (reference sequence). There are 13 residues in the CDR3. V lost 8 bases, J lost 7 bases, and 9 bases stayed unmatched. CDR3 residues: CASGGQGDGGYTF. Written as DNA, the CDR3 is TGTGCCAGTGGTGGACAGGGTGATGGTGGCTACACCTTC. The entire variable domain, with the rest obtained from reference TRBV19 and TRBJ1-2, is as follows: DGGITQSPKYLFRKEGQNVTLSCEQNLNHDAMYWYRQDPGQGLRLIYYSQIVNDFQKGDIAEGYSVSREKKESFPLTVTSAQKNPTAFYLCASGGQGDGGYTFGSGTRLTVV.

This chain links TRBV13 with TRBJ1-5; D call uncertain. The CDR3 is 13 residues long. V shed 4 bases and J shed 2 bases, with 6 bases lying between them. Germline assignment: CDR1 PRHDT and CDR2 FYEKMQ (reference sequence). The CDR3 sequence: CASSSRGNQPQHF. The DNA for the CDR3 is TGTGCCAGCAGCTCGAGGGGCAATCAGCCCCAGCATTTT.

This rearrangement joins TRBV15 to TRBJ2-2, with unresolved D. The CDR3 is 12 residues long. From germline, CDR1 is LNHNV and CDR2 YYDKDF (reference sequence). The V end was cut by 0 bases, the J end by 7 bases, with 3 bases between. The CDR3 DNA sequence: TGTGCCACCAGCAGAGACTACGGGGAGCTGTTTTTT. It yields the protein CATSRDYGELFF.

This clone was seen just once. The chain joins TRBV7-9 to TRBJ2-7, with 12 bases aligning to TRBD1. CDR3 size: 17 residues. The ends lost 5 bases at V and 4 bases at J; junction bases unmatched: 12. Germline V gene lookup returns CDR1 SEHNR and CDR2 FQNEAQ (reference sequence). The chain's CDR3 is CASSPMPGQGAWYEQYF. DNA for the CDR3: TGTGCCAGCAGCCCCATGCCGGGACAGGGGGCGTGGTACGAGCAGTACTTC.

This chain joins TRBV27 and TRBJ1-5; tentatively, D is TRBD1 (6 bases). Trimming stripped 5 bases from V and 6 bases from J, with 11 bases between. The CDR3 runs to 13 residues. The germline V gene encodes CDR1 MNHEY and CDR2 SMNVEV (reference sequence). The CDR3 is CASSPDRLQPQHF. The CDR3 nucleotides are TGTGCCAGCAGTCCCGACAGGCTTCAGCCCCAGCATTTT.

The chain is built from TRBV28 and TRBJ2-7; D is unresolved. There are 15 residues in the CDR3. Trimming shortened V by 2 bases and J by 5 bases, and 16 bases separated the two germline ends. CDR1 is MDHEN, CDR2 SYDVKM, per germline. The CDR3 sequence: CASSLPGPARDEQYF. The CDR3 DNA reads as TGTGCCAGCAGTTTACCCGGCCCGGCTCGGGACGAGCAGTACTTC.